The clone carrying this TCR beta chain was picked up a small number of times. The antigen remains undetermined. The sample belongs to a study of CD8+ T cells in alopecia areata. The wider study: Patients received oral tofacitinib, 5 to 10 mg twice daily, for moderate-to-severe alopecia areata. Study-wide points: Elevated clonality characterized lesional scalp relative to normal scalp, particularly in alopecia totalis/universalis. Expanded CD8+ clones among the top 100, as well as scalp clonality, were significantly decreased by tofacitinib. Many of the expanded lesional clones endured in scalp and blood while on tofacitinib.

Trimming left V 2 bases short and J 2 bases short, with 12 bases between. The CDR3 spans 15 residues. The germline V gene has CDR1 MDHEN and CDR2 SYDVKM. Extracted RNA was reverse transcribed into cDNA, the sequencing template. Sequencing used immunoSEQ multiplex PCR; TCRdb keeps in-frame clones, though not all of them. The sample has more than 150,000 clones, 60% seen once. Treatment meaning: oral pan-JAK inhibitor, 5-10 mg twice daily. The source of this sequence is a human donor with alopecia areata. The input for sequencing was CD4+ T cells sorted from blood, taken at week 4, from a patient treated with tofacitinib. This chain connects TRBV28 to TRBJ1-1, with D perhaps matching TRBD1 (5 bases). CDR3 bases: TGTGCCAGCAGTTTAGTCAGGGTGGTTAACACTGAAGCTTTCTTT. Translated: CASSLVRVVNTEAFF.